The entry below describes one T cell receptor (beta chain). Its cognate antigen has yet to be identified. No much larger clone exists at a distance of one base, and base qualities are not known. Taken from cysteine to phenylalanine, the CDR3 has 14 residues. Of all the DNA, just the CDR3 is kept, 42 bases in frame from base 1. V and J are trimmed by 4 bases and 4 bases, and the gene matches miss 5 bases of the junction. In the germline V gene, CDR1 corresponds to MGHRA and CDR2 to YSYEKL. TCRbeta CDR3 regions were amplified from genomic DNA by means of the immunoSEQ Assay, a bias-controlled multiplex PCR. Regarding the original processing steps: The number of nucleated cells in each sample was estimated from the amplification of reference gene primers within the assay. To quantify the absolute abundance of each unique TCRbeta CDR3 rearrangement, sequence reads were collapsed and filtered. For each sample, productive Simpson clonality was calculated as the square root of Simpson's diversity index over productive rearrangements. TCRdb re-hosts the immuneACCESS table, in-frame sequences only. Its copies lack some clones; in the studies checked, an unresolved V gene accounts for under half of them, and the cause for the rest is not known. V, J and clone size are those of that table, while D and trimming were read from the DNA. Across this sample there are more than 150,000 clones, with 88% seen only once. Together, the top ten hold about 2.4% of the sample.

The data stem from a study of blood T cell repertoires in COVID-19 (dated by TCRdb to 2019 to 2021). With respect to the entire study: Collaborator samples came from the United States, Italy and Spain and covered acute and convalescent phases of COVID-19. The prospective study material was composed of cDNA or gDNA derived from T cells, B-cell-depleted T cells, or PBMCs. Subjects who had been exposed to COVID-19, were actively infected with it, or had recovered from it provided the deeply sampled blood TCRbeta repertoires that made up the dataset. The repertoires were made available in a free public database intended to serve as a resource for research on the immune response to SARS-CoV-2. The samples were drawn from two sources: the first 160 participants of the ongoing ImmuneRACE study, and some 1,300 subjects contributed by 6 global collaborators. Sample metadata almost always included a de-identified subject ID, COVID-19 status, age in years and sex. Where available, HLA class I and class II types were obtained from metadata supplied by the sample provider rather than from assay-based typing.

Collaborating institutions collected whole blood in K2EDTA tubes following their own protocols. For TCRbeta analysis, collaborators shipped samples as frozen whole blood, isolated PBMCs, or DNA extracted from either of those sample types. Overall study results and their limits: The amount of clinical and demographic metadata varied by source and participant and was provided uncurated.

The sequence was collected from a woman between 70 and 85 years old with acute or convalescent COVID-19. The sequenced sample was peripheral blood. The rearranged segments are TRBV4-1 and TRBJ2-5; TRBD2 matches 8 bases in the middle. The DNA reads as follows: TGCGCCAGCAGCCCGGGAGGGTCCCGAGAGACCCAGTACTTC. Translated, it reads CASSPGGSRETQYF.